This entry lists 31 T cell receptor beta chains sequenced from one sample in a study of cytomegalovirus exposure and HLA in healthy donors. Primers: 60 Vbeta forward and 13 Jbeta reverse. Sequencing used immunoSEQ multiplex PCR; TCRdb keeps in-frame clones, though not all of them. The profile shows roughly 88,000 clones, 76% of them singletons. What was sequenced was PBMCs. These receptors were taken from a man between 25 and 39 years old in good health and CMV-seropositive.

This chain connects TRBV6-1 to TRBJ2-2, with TRBD2 identical over 7 bases. J was trimmed by 3 bases and V by 8 bases; bases with no gene match: 6. Germline-derived CDR1 and CDR2 are MNHNS and SASEGT. The CDR3 totals 14 residues. CDR3 sequence (DNA): TGTGCCAGCGGCACTAGCGCCTACACCGGGGAGCTGTTTTTT. The encoded protein is CASGTSAYTGELFF.

This clone was counted a single time. The chain employs TRBV28 and TRBJ1-5; a weak D match, TRBD1 (5 bases). V gave up 3 bases and J gave up 7 bases, with 19 bases separating them. The CDR3 length is 16 residues. Germline CDR1 and CDR2: MDHEN and SYDVKM. The CDR3 region has the DNA TGTGCCAGCAGTTTGTTTTCGGGGGGGAGCAGACAGCCCCAGCATTTT. Amino acid sequence: CASSLFSGGSRQPQHF.

This chain joins TRBV5-6 and TRBJ2-7, with D possibly TRBD2 on 5 matching bases. With 4 bases removed from V and 5 bases from J, the gap between germline ends came to 16 bases. Germline values: CDR1 SGHDT, CDR2 YYEEEE. The CDR3 covers 14 residues. The DNA of the CDR3 is TGTGCCAGCAGCGACTGGGAGTGGATAAACGAGCAGTACTTC. Protein: CASSDWEWINEQYF. The full variable domain, with the rest looked up from reference TRBV5-6 and TRBJ2-7, is DAGVTQSPTHLIKTRGQQVTLRCSPKSGHDTVSWYQQALGQGPQFIFQYYEEEERQRGNFPDRFSGHQFPNYSSELNVNALLLGDSALYLCASSDWEWINEQYFGPGTRLTVT.

The CDR3 DNA follows: TGTGCCAGAAGCTGTGGATCCGCGGGCTATGGCTACACCTTC. Protein sequence: CARSCGSAGYGYTF. V and J are TRBV5-3 and TRBJ1-2; no definite D call. TRBV5-3 is identified as an open reading frame with a role that is uncertain. Trimming stripped 3 bases from V and 4 bases from J, with 13 bases between. The CDR3 totals 14 residues.

This clone was detected a few times. The V and J genes are TRBV28 and TRBJ1-1; unclear D gene. The CDR3 totals 11 residues. V was cut by 6 bases and J by 2 bases, with 4 bases left in between. The V gene's germline CDR1 is MDHEN and CDR2 SYDVKM. CDR3 coding DNA: TGTGCCAGCAGCCGTAACACTGAAGCTTTCTTT. It yields the protein CASSRNTEAFF.

The J gene is TRBJ1-2, the V gene TRBV14; 11 positions agree with TRBD1. CDR1 SGHDN and CDR2 FVKESK come from the germline V gene. The CDR3 has 15 residues. With V trimmed by 3 bases and J by 2 bases, 2 bases remained unmatched. The CDR3 is CASSQWTGGNYGYTF. CDR3 DNA sequence: TGTGCCAGCAGCCAGTGGACAGGGGGCAACTATGGCTACACCTTC.

The table lists this clone with a few counts. The chain joins TRBV4-1 to TRBJ1-2; 7 nucleotides line up with TRBD1. CDR3 length: 16 residues. With 1 base clipped from V and 2 bases from J, the junction kept 7 bases outside the gene matches. Germline V gene lookup returns CDR1 MGHRA and CDR2 YSYEKL. The chain's CDR3 is CASSQVPRDRNYGYTF. DNA for the CDR3: TGCGCCAGCAGCCAAGTCCCTCGGGACAGAAACTATGGCTACACCTTC.

This clone was observed once. This rearrangement joins TRBV6-5 to TRBJ2-5; 9 positions match TRBD1. There are 15 residues in the CDR3. The germline V gene encodes CDR1 MNHEY and CDR2 SVGAGI. Trimming cost V 7 bases and J 4 bases; bases outside gene matches: 10. The CDR3 reads CASTQPGTGRETQYF. CDR3 nucleotide sequence: TGTGCCAGCACCCAACCAGGGACAGGGCGAGAGACCCAGTACTTC.

The CDR3 region has the DNA TGTGCCAGCAGCTTGACAGGGCTTGTAGGAGGCTACACCTTC. This codes for CASSLTGLVGGYTF. The chain is built from TRBV5-6 and TRBJ1-2; the D gene is possibly TRBD1 (6 bases). Germline CDR1 reads SGHDT; CDR2 reads YYEEEE. CDR3 length: 14 residues. Between the trimmed V and J ends, which lost 1 base and 8 bases, there was a span of 15 bases.

The V gene is TRBV7-9, the J gene TRBJ1-3; D is unresolved. Trimming took off 5 bases at V and 3 bases at J, with 5 bases between the two ends. The CDR3 consists of 12 residues. The germline gives CDR1 SEHNR, CDR2 FQNEAQ (reference sequence). In DNA, the CDR3 is TGTGCCAGCAGCAGACTTGGAAACACCATATATTTT. Protein sequence: CASSRLGNTIYF.

The J gene is TRBJ1-5, the V gene TRBV4-1, with 9 positions matching TRBD1. Unmatched junction bases numbered 5, after V lost 3 bases and J lost 2 bases. The CDR3 consists of 16 residues. CDR1 and CDR2 (germline): MGHRA, YSYEKL. The CDR3 region has the DNA TGCGCCAGCAGCCACCCGGGACAGGGAGGCAATCAGCCCCAGCATTTT. Translation: CASSHPGQGGNQPQHF.

CDR3 amino acids: CASSQEGDTEAFF. The DNA of the CDR3 is TGCGCCAGCAGCCAAGAAGGGGACACTGAAGCTTTCTTT. This sequence joins TRBV4-1 and TRBJ1-1, with a tentative D call TRBD1 (5 bases). The CDR3 runs to 13 residues. Per germline, CDR1 MGHRA and CDR2 YSYEKL. V lost 0 bases to trimming and J lost 3 bases, with 5 bases between them.

This clone has only one observation. The V gene is TRBV6-6, the J gene TRBJ1-5, with 9 bases lining up with TRBD1. Germline V gene data show CDR1 as MNHNY and CDR2 as SVGAGI (reference sequence). V was clipped by 7 bases and J by 10 bases; unmatched bases: 8. The CDR3 covers 13 residues. CDR3 DNA sequence: TGTGCCAGCACCCGGGGACAGGGAGATCCCCAGCATTTT. It is translated as CASTRGQGDPQHF.

The genes are TRBV29-1 and TRBJ1-1; a possible D gene is TRBD1 (6 bases). Trimming shortened V by 6 bases and J by 5 bases, and 13 bases separated the two germline ends. This CDR3 contains 12 residues. Germline loops: CDR1 SQVTM, CDR2 ANQGSEA. CDR3 protein: CSVARGRTEAFF. CDR3 nucleotide sequence: TGCAGCGTCGCCAGGGGTCGGACTGAAGCTTTCTTT. The full variable domain, in which reference TRBV29-1 and TRBJ1-1 provide the parts outside the CDR3, is SAVISQKPSRDICQRGTSLTIQCQVDSQVTMMFWYRQQPGQSLTLIATANQGSEATYESGFVIDKFPISRPNLTFSTLTVSNMSPEDSSIYLCSVARGRTEAFFGQGTRLTVV.

Note on this clone: Germline and junction disagree at one end, which may indicate a read error. Other DNA sequences in the same sample also yield this CDR3. J is TRBJ2-3 and V is TRBV5-1; 13 bases map to TRBD2. The germline V gene has CDR1 SGHRS and CDR2 YFSETQ. This CDR3 has 18 amino acids. Written as DNA, the CDR3 is TGTGCCAGCAGCCGGGGGTCGACTAGCGGGGGGTCAACAGATACGCAGTATTTT. Protein sequence: CASSRGSTSGGSTDTQYF. Full variable domain (missing parts from reference TRBV5-1 and TRBJ2-3): KAGVTQTPRYLIKTRGQQVTLSCSPISGHRSVSWYQQTPGQGLQFLFEYFSETQRNKGNFPGRFSGRQFSNSRSEMNVSTLELGDSALYLCASSRGSTSGGSTDTQYFGPGTRLTVL.

The CDR3 nucleotides read TGTGCCAGCTACAAGCTAGGCTATAATTCACCCCTCCACTTT. This encodes CASYKLGYNSPLHF. The chain has TRBV6-5 and TRBJ1-6; D not certain. V shed 8 bases and J shed 3 bases, with 11 bases lying between them. CDR3 size: 14 residues. Per germline, CDR1 MNHEY and CDR2 SVGAGI.

By share, this clone ranks as medium-sized. The chain has TRBV7-9 and TRBJ1-4; no firm D call. The V and J ends lost 4 bases and 4 bases respectively, with 10 bases between them. The CDR3 is made up of 14 amino acids. In germline, CDR1 is SEHNR, CDR2 FQNEAQ (reference sequence). The CDR3 DNA follows: TGTGCCAGCAGCTCCGGGATTCGTAATGAAAAACTGTTTTTT. Amino acid sequence: CASSSGIRNEKLFF.

This clone showed up just a few times. This rearrangement joins TRBV27 to TRBJ2-1, with TRBD2 matching over 9 bases. V trimming: 6 bases; J trimming: 6 bases; junction bases outside the gene matches: 9. This CDR3 has 15 residues. Germline assignment: CDR1 MNHEY and CDR2 SMNVEV (reference sequence). This chain's CDR3 is CASSPVAGAINEQFF. CDR3 bases: TGTGCCAGCAGCCCCGTAGCGGGGGCCATCAATGAGCAGTTCTTC.

Comment on this clone: The junction departs from germline at one end; a sequencing error may be responsible. The chain couples TRBV5-1 to TRBJ1-2; D remains unclear. This CDR3 comprises 14 residues. The germline V gene encodes CDR1 SGHRS and CDR2 YFSETQ. In DNA, the CDR3 is TGCGCCAGCAGCCGAAGCGAGCCCACCTATGGCTCCACCTTC. It yields the protein CASSRSEPTYGSTF.

The V call is TRBV6-1, the J call TRBJ1-1; weak D call: TRBD1 (5 bases). This CDR3 is 12 amino acids long. CDR1 MNHNS and CDR2 SASEGT come from the germline V gene. V was trimmed by 8 bases and J by 6 bases, leaving 13 bases between them. This chain's CDR3 is CASGGGGPEAFF. CDR3 DNA sequence: TGTGCCAGCGGCGGGGGGGGACCTGAAGCTTTCTTT.

The chain joins TRBV4-2 to TRBJ1-5; 7 bases align to TRBD1. Germline values: CDR1 LGHNA, CDR2 YNFKEQ. The CDR3 is made up of 15 amino acids. The trim removed 2 bases at V and 1 base at J, leaving 2 bases unmatched. The CDR3 protein is CASSQPGGSNQPQHF. CDR3 bases: TGTGCCAGCAGCCAACCAGGGGGGAGCAATCAGCCCCAGCATTTT.

This sequence joins TRBV19 and TRBJ1-2, with a possible D match to TRBD1 (5 bases). The CDR3 is 12 residues long. V was shortened by 5 bases and J by 4 bases, with 8 bases between the two germline ends. CDR1 LNHDA and CDR2 SQIVND come from the germline V gene (reference sequence). CDR3 nucleotides: TGTGCCAGTAGTGCAGGGTTCTATGGCTACACCTTC. This gives the protein CASSAGFYGYTF.

V gene TRBV27 combines with J gene TRBJ2-7; 7 bases map to TRBD2. V trimming: 5 bases; J trimming: 0 bases; junction bases outside the gene matches: 16. CDR3 length: 18 residues. The germline gives CDR1 MNHEY, CDR2 SMNVEV (reference sequence). The CDR3 reads CASSPISPRAGSSYEQYF. CDR3 nucleotide sequence: TGTGCCAGCAGTCCAATATCCCCGAGAGCGGGGTCCTCCTACGAGCAGTACTTC.

The chain uses TRBV5-1 and TRBJ2-1; 7 bases are a match to TRBD1. Germline CDR1 SGHRS, CDR2 YFSETQ. The CDR3 has 15 amino acids. V lost 1 base, J lost 4 bases, and 5 bases stayed unmatched. CDR3: CASSLRRGIYNEQFF. Written as DNA, the CDR3 is TGCGCCAGCAGCTTGCGCAGGGGGATTTACAATGAGCAGTTCTTC.

The J gene is TRBJ2-1, the V gene TRBV5-1; TRBD2 aligns across 14 bases. This CDR3 contains 16 residues. Germline CDR1 and CDR2: SGHRS and YFSETQ. V lost 3 bases and J lost 2; bases outside the gene matches: 1. The CDR3 spells CASSWGLAGAYNEQFF. CDR3 DNA sequence: TGCGCCAGCAGCTGGGGACTAGCGGGGGCCTACAATGAGCAGTTCTTC. Looking up the rest from reference TRBV5-1 and TRBJ2-1 gives the full variable domain: KAGVTQTPRYLIKTRGQQVTLSCSPISGHRSVSWYQQTPGQGLQFLFEYFSETQRNKGNFPGRFSGRQFSNSRSEMNVSTLELGDSALYLCASSWGLAGAYNEQFFGPGTRLTVL.

The CDR3 protein is CASSPSGSNQPQHF. The CDR3 nucleotides are TGTGCCAGCAGCCCAAGTGGCAGCAATCAGCCCCAGCATTTT. The genes are TRBV7-9 and TRBJ1-5; D is unresolved. V was shortened by 5 bases and J by 1 base, with 9 bases between the two germline ends. The CDR3 runs to 14 residues. Germline CDR1 SEHNR, CDR2 FQNEAQ (reference sequence).

The chain recombines TRBV6-1 with TRBJ1-1; D remains unclear. Germline CDR1 and CDR2: MNHNS and SASEGT. CDR3 size: 12 residues. V lost 5 bases and J lost 6, with 10 bases in between. CDR3 protein: CASSKFYPEAFF. The CDR3 DNA is TGTGCCAGCAGTAAATTCTACCCTGAAGCTTTCTTT.

This chain links TRBV2 with TRBJ1-2; 7 nucleotides line up with TRBD1. V shed 5 bases and J 4 bases; nucleotides not matched to a gene: 4. Looked up from germline, CDR1 is SNHLY and CDR2 is FYNNEI. The CDR3 length is 13 residues. CDR3 in DNA: TGTGCCAGCAGTCGGGACAGCGTCTATGGCTACACCTTC. This gives the protein CASSRDSVYGYTF.

This rearrangement joins TRBV12-5 to TRBJ2-1; D may be TRBD2 (5 bases). The CDR3 is 18 amino acids. Deletions cut 3 bases from V and 4 bases from J, with 22 bases between. Germline values: CDR1 LGHNT, CDR2 FRNRAP. CDR3: CASGFSLTLGTRYNEQFF. The CDR3 bases are TGTGCTAGTGGTTTCTCCCTTACACTAGGCACGCGTTACAATGAGCAGTTCTTC. Combining the CDR3 with reference TRBV12-5 and TRBJ2-1 gives the whole variable domain DARVTQTPRHKVTEMGQEVTMRCQPILGHNTVFWYRQTMMQGLELLAYFRNRAPLDDSGMPKDRFSAEMPDATLATLKIQPSEPRDSAVYFCASGFSLTLGTRYNEQFFGPGTRLTVL.

This chain joins TRBV7-2 and TRBJ1-3; 10 nucleotides align to TRBD1. CDR1 and CDR2 from the germline V gene are SGHTA and FQGNSA. With V trimmed by 5 bases and J by 2 bases, 3 bases remained unmatched. This CDR3 has 15 residues. CDR3 amino acids: CASSQTGGPGNTIYF. The CDR3 DNA reads TGTGCCAGCAGCCAGACAGGGGGCCCTGGAAACACCATATATTTT.

This clone came up a few times. The rearrangement joins TRBV28 to TRBJ2-7; D is uncertain. This CDR3 has 13 amino acids. V lost 9 bases and J lost 7, with 19 bases in between. Germline values: CDR1 MDHEN, CDR2 SYDVKM. The CDR3 coding sequence is TGTGCCAGAGGATCCCACAGCATCCTTGAGCAGTACTTC. This sequence encodes CARGSHSILEQYF.